The entry below describes one TCR beta chain. The antigen it recognizes is unknown. No base quality information exists; no much larger clone differs at one position. These data come from a study of technical replicates of blood from four donors (dated by TCRdb to about 2017). Libraries were made using the immunoSEQ multiplex PCR assay. Entries here come from immuneACCESS through TCRdb and include only in-frame sequences with V and J called. Some clones fail to appear in such tables; in the studies checked, an unresolved V gene covers under half of the shortfall, and the cause of the remainder is unknown. The sample table holds roughly 48,000 clones, of which 92% were seen once. The ten biggest clones cover 3.5% to 4.5% of the sample. Sample: PBMCs. The source of this sequence is a human donor in good health. Some clones in this sample may be carry-over from other donors' samples.

The sequence in DNA is TGTGCCAGCAGTTTACGCCCAGGGGGTCGTGATGGCTACACCTTC. Its translation reads: CASSLRPGGRDGYTF. This chain is built from TRBV27 and TRBJ1-2; 7 central nucleotides agree with TRBD1. The germline V and J ends show losses of 2 bases and 6 bases respectively, and no gene match explains 9 bases of the junction. The CDR3 measures 15 amino acids from cysteine to phenylalanine. Only the CDR3 portion is preserved as DNA: 45 bases, with reading frame beginning at the first base. CDR1 and CDR2 (MNHEY, SMNVEV) derive from the germline V gene (reference sequence).